This T cell receptor beta chain was sequenced in a study of cytomegalovirus exposure and HLA in healthy donors (dated by TCRdb to about 2017). Notes on the research overall: According to an earlier analysis of 450 to 650 of the donors, roughly 180 million T cells yielded roughly 100 million unique TCR beta sequences and approximately 300 Gb of sequence data. The study profiled the T cell repertoires of hundreds of subjects by immunosequencing and related them to cytomegalovirus serostatus. Every discovery cohort repertoire had been produced on one sequencing platform. Across under 500 genotyped donors of the cohort, an average of about 240,000 unique TCR beta nucleotide sequences per donor were sequenced, and roughly 20% of those sequences were non-productive. About five DR-DQ haplotypes were treated as single units for association and clustering because of strong linkage in the cohort. Of the approximately 370 genotyped donors, more than 75% were placed in the genetic ancestry cluster associated with self-reported Caucasian donors. Around 330 gigabases of sequencing data and around 85 million unique TCR sequences made up an early release that covered over 550 HLA-typed donors. A separate validation cohort of 100 to 150 different subjects was used in addition to the approximately 700-subject first cohort. In a later analysis, previously published TCR beta repertoires from 670 or so donors were re-analyzed and high-resolution HLA genotyping was added so that TCR occurrence patterns could be studied. A later genetic analysis took genome-wide SNP genotypes for about 55% of the 666 donors and used that subset as a discovery cohort. Class I and class II HLA loci were covered by the typing at four-digit resolution. Rather than using new phenotypic data, the later analysis identified candidate immune exposures from TCR beta sequences and from how often those sequences occurred across donors. Typing coverage varied by locus: roughly 620-640 donors for A, B, C, DRB1 and DQB1; some 520 for DQA1; approximately 610 for DPA1; about 450 for DPB1. To decide whether each TCR beta V gene segment behaved as functional or pseudogenic, an earlier analysis of nearly 600 of the donors relied on high-throughput TCR beta sequencing. Donor age, sex, ethnicity and CMV serostatus were compiled alongside the repertoire data. The aim of the study was to test whether cataloging public T cell receptors could identify signatures of past pathogen exposure. To predict cytomegalovirus infection status, the study brought together high-throughput TCR immunosequencing, statistical association of individual TCRs with disease status, and machine learning. Results the study describes overall, beyond this receptor: Correlated functional status among segregating V segments might be attributable to linkage disequilibrium, but an unknown experimental factor could not be ruled out. The 87-base-pair reads could not distinguish some IMGT-functional V segments, including TRBV6-2 and TRBV6-3, so those segments were excluded. The authors suggested that the approach could potentially be extended to other disease states and immunological phenotypes. In a later analysis, the rate of TCR association differed among HLA loci, with DRB1 alleles having the most associated TCRs and HLA-C alleles having the fewest. A cluster of highly shared sequence variants was judged likely to represent a technical artifact of the sequencing pipeline. An association between a missense DCLRE1C variant and V-gene and J-gene trimming of TCR beta chains was found in a later genetic analysis and replicated in an independent cohort. For the cohort, immune exposure information was limited to CMV serostatus. A later analysis reported that several top co-occurrence clusters appeared linked to parvovirus B19, influenza, CMV and Epstein-Barr virus. Only TCR beta chains were sequenced in this cohort, and the absence of alpha or paired-chain data limited detectable features. Over 15 rarely observed V segments, including chromosome 9 orphons, were excluded from the earlier analysis of several hundred of the donors because counts were too low. A further reported finding was that TCR beta sequences accurately predicted the HLA-A and HLA-B alleles for most subjects in the first cohort. Three of the identified cytomegalovirus-associated TCR beta chains were confirmed in vitro to be specific for cytomegalovirus antigens. HLA typing was unavailable for some donors at each locus, so association tests used only the typed subset. Presence/absence analyses assumed roughly uniform sequencing depth across donors, an assumption that may not hold. Assigning TCR associations to individual alleles was difficult when HLA alleles, especially DR and DQ, strongly co-occurred. In the study, approximately 160 TCR beta chains were listed as associated with cytomegalovirus. In a later genetic analysis, fewer N-insertions in productive TCRs were reported among donors in an Asian-associated ancestry cluster than the roughly 710-donor mean. An earlier analysis of some 590 of the donors showed that most TCR beta V segments appeared in productive rearrangements either about 87% or about 30% of the time, which broadly matched IMGT annotations. In a later analysis, most CMV-associated TCR beta chains were found to appear HLA-restricted, with HLA associations seemingly driven largely by CMV exposure. While some public TCRs were present in many individuals, most TCR sequences turned up only very rarely across donors. The classifier was reported to diagnose cytomegalovirus status with high specificity and sensitivity in both the original cohort and the validation cohort. At a false discovery rate of 0.05, a later analysis linked around 15,000 TCR beta sequences to specific HLA alleles. In a later analysis, HLA-associated TCR beta chains were found to be more clonally expanded and to have lower generation probabilities than equally common non-associated chains.

In total, roughly 710 healthy bone marrow donors made up the cohort. At the time of sampling, every cohort member was nominally healthy, though immune exposures that went unrecorded were likely present. The donor tested CMV seropositive and was one of the 289 seropositive cohort members. Every donor gave a peripheral blood sample, and the peripheral blood mononuclear cells from that sample were used for TCR beta sequencing. The Qiagen DNeasy Blood Extraction Kit was used to extract genomic DNA from the blood cell samples. The method was the immunoSEQ multiplex PCR assay. A mixture of 60 forward primers for TCR Vbeta segments and 13 reverse primers for TCR Jbeta segments was used in the multiplex PCR. The CDR3 region of rearranged TCR beta genes was amplified from genomic DNA with a multiplex PCR assay. Amplified TCR beta libraries were sequenced as 87-base-pair reads on the Illumina HiSeq System. The published analysis was carried out like this. A later analysis counted about 82 million unique TCR beta chains across the 666 repertoires, and around 12 million of these chains were shared by at least two donors. Raw reads were error-corrected and collapsed into unique sequences with a nearest-neighbor algorithm that merged closely related sequences to remove PCR and sequencing errors. To assign V, D and J gene segments, CDR3 sequences were aligned to IMGT reference sequences. Each retained sequence needed at least a six-nucleotide match to both a V gene segment and a J gene segment. Rearrangements were classified as productive when the CDR3 lacked stop codons and remained in frame with V and J, and all other rearrangements were classified as non-productive. Following IMGT convention, CDR3 was defined as the stretch from the second conserved V-encoded cysteine to the conserved J-encoded phenylalanine. The earlier analysis of roughly 590 of the donors excluded sequences that lacked an unambiguous match to a single V gene segment. An earlier analysis of 550 to 650 of the donors classified V segments as functional when productive rearrangements were above 56.7% and as segregating when the standard deviation between donors was above 5%. A statistical classification framework was developed to diagnose cytomegalovirus status using the catalog of TCR beta chain sequences. V and J gene assignment, in a later analysis, came from comparing TCR nucleotide sequences with IMGT/GENE-DB human TR gene sequences. A later analysis assigned CDR3 sequences and most-parsimonious VDJ recombination scenarios with the TCRdist pipeline. A later analysis defined each TCR beta chain by its CDR3 amino acid sequence plus V-gene family, and excluded reads lacking a unique V-gene family. A later analysis removed 592 highly shared, low-generation-probability nucleotide sequences to deal with suspected cross-contamination and a sequencing artifact. In a later analysis, a clonal expansion index was calculated for each public chain from normalized within-repertoire ranks of inferred template counts. In a later analysis, generation probabilities were computed using a VDJ recombination model fitted to out-of-frame rearrangements, and the results were checked against IGoR. A later analysis scored TCR-TCR, TCR-HLA and TCR-CMV co-occurrence with hypergeometric tests, applying a repertoire-size bias correction to TCR pairs. In a later analysis, false discovery rates were estimated by permuting HLA or CMV assignments 20 times. A later analysis grouped co-occurring TCRs with DBSCAN, adding TCRdist sequence similarity when clustering within HLA-allele-positive subsets. For co-occurrence clustering, repertoires with fewer than 30,000 or more than 120,000 public chains were excluded, along with five or six repertoires with anomalous nucleotide sharing. As stored in TCRdb, this immuneACCESS dataset retains in-frame rearrangements with V and J assigned. A fraction of the clones does not appear; measured against another copy, unresolved V genes explain less than half of the discrepancy, and the remainder lacks a known reason. V, J and clone size were drawn from that table, and D and trimming were deduced from the DNA. This sample is represented by a few hundred thousand clones; about 80% of them were singletons. Clones ranked in the top ten supply 2.5% to 3.5% of the sample.

V is reduced by 1 base and J by 1 base, leaving a spacing of 9 bases between them. The CDR3 sequence holds 15 residues, the cysteine and phenylalanine included. Here the CDR3 DNA is all that survives: 45 bases in frame from base 1. According to the germline V gene, CDR1 reads SGHTA and CDR2 reads FQGNSA. Remarks on this clone: What this receptor recognizes is not known. No qualities accompany the bases; no much larger clone lies one base away.

Sequences were obtained from PBMCs. The rearranged chain carries TRBV7-2 and TRBJ2-3; the D gene is not confidently resolved. The TCR originated in a woman in her sixties in good health and CMV-seropositive. DNA sequence: TGTGCCAGCAGCTTAGTAGTGGTGGGCACAGATACGCAGTATTTT. This encodes CASSLVVVGTDTQYF.